This T cell receptor beta chain derives from a study of cytomegalovirus exposure and HLA in healthy donors (TCRdb year 2017). Regarding the study in general: According to a later analysis, the 120 validation repertoires were produced on the same platform as the 680 or so repertoires of the first cohort. The aim of the study was to test whether cataloging public T cell receptors could identify signatures of past pathogen exposure. Besides the first cohort of more than 650 subjects, a separate validation cohort made up of roughly 120 different subjects was used. To predict cytomegalovirus infection status, the study combined high-throughput TCR immunosequencing, statistical association of individual TCRs with disease status, and machine learning. Results the study describes overall, beyond this receptor: The authors suggested that the approach could potentially be generalized to other disease states and immunological phenotypes. The study listed 164 TCR beta chains as associated with cytomegalovirus. A few of the identified cytomegalovirus-associated TCR beta chains were confirmed in vitro to be specific for cytomegalovirus antigens. In both the original and validation cohorts, the classifier was reported to diagnose cytomegalovirus status with high specificity and sensitivity. Most TCR sequences were observed very rarely across donors, whereas some public TCRs were present in many individuals. In a later analysis, TCRs clustered in the first cohort were found to also tend to co-occur in the 120 validation repertoires, with about 93% of cluster scores above 0. A later analysis had no HLA typing for the validation cohort, so co-occurrence there was scored across all 130 or so repertoires.

Library preparation was by the immunoSEQ multiplex PCR assay. The original methods were these. To diagnose cytomegalovirus status from the catalog of TCR beta chain sequences, a statistical classification framework was built. This immuneACCESS table, as held by TCRdb, lists in-frame sequences with V and J called but not all clones. Of the missing ones, under half trace to an unresolved V gene in checked studies; the others have no known cause. The V and J calls and the clone size are those of that table, but D and trimming were determined from the DNA. This sample holds about 150,000 clones; 65% to 90% were observed only once. Approximately 20% of the sample lies in the top ten. In the case of this clone: There is no known antigen for this receptor. No base quality information exists; no much larger clone differs at one position.

Separate from the approximately 670-subject first cohort, the validation cohort of more than 90 subjects was the group to which the donors belonged. Via the germline V gene (reference sequence), CDR1 is SGHNT and CDR2 YYREEE. The CDR3 sequence holds 15 residues, the cysteine and phenylalanine included. Kept here is only the CDR3 DNA, which spans 45 bases and is read in frame from base 1. V has 2 bases trimmed and J has 2 bases trimmed; junction bases matching no gene number 5. The chain couples TRBV5-4 to TRBJ2-3; 7 bases in between match TRBD1. The specimen was PBMCs. This TCR was sampled from a man between 18 and 29 years old in good health and CMV-seropositive. The CDR3: CASSFGTAHTDTQYF. The DNA sequence is TGTGCCAGCAGCTTCGGGACAGCCCACACAGATACGCAGTATTTT.